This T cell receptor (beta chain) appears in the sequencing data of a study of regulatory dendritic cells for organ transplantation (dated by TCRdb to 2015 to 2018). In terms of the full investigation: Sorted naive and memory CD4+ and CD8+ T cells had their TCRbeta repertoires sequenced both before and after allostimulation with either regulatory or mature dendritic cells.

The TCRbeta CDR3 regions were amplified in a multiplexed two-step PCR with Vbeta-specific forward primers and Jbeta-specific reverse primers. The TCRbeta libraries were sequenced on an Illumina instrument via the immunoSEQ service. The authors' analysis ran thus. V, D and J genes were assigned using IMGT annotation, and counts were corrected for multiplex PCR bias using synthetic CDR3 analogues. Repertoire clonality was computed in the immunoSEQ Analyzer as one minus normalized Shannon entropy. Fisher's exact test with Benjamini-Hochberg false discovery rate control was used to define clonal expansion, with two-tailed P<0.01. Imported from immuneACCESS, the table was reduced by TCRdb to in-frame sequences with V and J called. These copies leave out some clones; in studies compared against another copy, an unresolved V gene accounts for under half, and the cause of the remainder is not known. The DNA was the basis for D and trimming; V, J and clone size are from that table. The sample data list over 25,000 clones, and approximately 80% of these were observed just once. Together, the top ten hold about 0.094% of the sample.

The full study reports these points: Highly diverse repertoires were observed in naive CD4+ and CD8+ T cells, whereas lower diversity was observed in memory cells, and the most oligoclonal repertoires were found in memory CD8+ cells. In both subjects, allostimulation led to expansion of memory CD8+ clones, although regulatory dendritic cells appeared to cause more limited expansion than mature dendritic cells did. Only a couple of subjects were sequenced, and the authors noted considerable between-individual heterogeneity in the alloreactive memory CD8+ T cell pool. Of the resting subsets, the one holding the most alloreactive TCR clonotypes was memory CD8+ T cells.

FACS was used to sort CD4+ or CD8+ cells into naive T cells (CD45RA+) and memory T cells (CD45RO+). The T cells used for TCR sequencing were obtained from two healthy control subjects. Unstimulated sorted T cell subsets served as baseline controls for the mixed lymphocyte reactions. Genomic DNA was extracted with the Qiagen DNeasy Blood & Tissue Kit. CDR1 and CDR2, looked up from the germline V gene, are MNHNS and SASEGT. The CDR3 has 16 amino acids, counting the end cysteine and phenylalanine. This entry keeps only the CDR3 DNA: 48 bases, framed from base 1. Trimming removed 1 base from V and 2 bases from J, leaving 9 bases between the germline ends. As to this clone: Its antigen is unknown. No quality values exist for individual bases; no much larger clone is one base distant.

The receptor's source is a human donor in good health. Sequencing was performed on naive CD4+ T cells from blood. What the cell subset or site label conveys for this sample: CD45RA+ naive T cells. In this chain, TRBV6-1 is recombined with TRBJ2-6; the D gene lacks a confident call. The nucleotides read TGTGCCAGCAGTGAAGGAGCCGTAACTGGGGCCAACGTCCTGACTTTC. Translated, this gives CASSEGAVTGANVLTF.